These 19 T cell receptor beta chains share one sample of origin, sequenced in a study of cytomegalovirus exposure and HLA in healthy donors. A multiplex PCR was run with 60 Vbeta primers and 13 Jbeta primers. Only in-frame clones appear in the TCRdb table, and some are missing; sequencing was by immunoSEQ multiplex PCR. Its table records around 130,000 clones. Specimen: PBMCs. These receptors all come from a woman aged 60-75 years in good health and CMV-seronegative.

The chain joins TRBV7-9 to TRBJ2-2; D is uncertain. Deletions cut 5 bases from V and 0 bases from J, with 10 bases between. Germline CDR1 SEHNR, CDR2 FQNEAQ (reference sequence). This CDR3 is built from 15 residues. CDR3 sequence reads: CASSGRATNTGELFF. For the CDR3, the DNA is TGTGCCAGCAGCGGGCGAGCAACGAACACCGGGGAGCTGTTTTTT.

The rearrangement uses TRBV9 and TRBJ2-1; a possible D gene is TRBD2 (6 bases). V gave up 4 bases and J gave up 0 bases, with 14 bases separating them. The CDR3 runs 16 residues. Germline CDR1 reads SGDLS; CDR2 reads YYNGEE. The CDR3 region is CASSPGGADSYNEQFF. The CDR3, as DNA: TGTGCCAGCAGCCCAGGAGGGGCGGACTCCTACAATGAGCAGTTCTTC.

The chain uses TRBV28 and TRBJ1-5; 7 positions agree with TRBD1. Germline V gene data show CDR1 as MDHEN and CDR2 as SYDVKM. J was trimmed by 3 bases and V by 6 bases; bases with no gene match: 8. The CDR3 is 15 residues long. CDR3 DNA sequence: TGTGCCAGCAGATCCCCAGGGGGAAACAATCAGCCCCAGCATTTT. Protein: CASRSPGGNNQPQHF.

This chain connects TRBV27 to TRBJ2-7; no firm D call. This CDR3 spans 16 amino acids. Trimming cost V 2 bases and J 4 bases, with 18 bases left between them. Germline assignment: CDR1 MNHEY and CDR2 SMNVEV (reference sequence). CDR3 in amino acids: CASSLVGTTQIYEQYF. DNA for the CDR3: TGTGCCAGCAGTTTAGTGGGCACCACCCAAATTTACGAGCAGTACTTC.

The chain combines TRBV11-2 with TRBJ2-2, with TRBD2 matching 9 bases. From germline, CDR1 is SGHAT and CDR2 FQNNGV. The V segment lost 1 base and the J segment 6 bases; nucleotides outside the gene matches: 3. The CDR3 totals 15 residues. The CDR3 region has the DNA TGTGCCAGCAGCTTAGGCGGCGGGAGGGCCGGGGAGCTGTTTTTT. Translation gives CASSLGGGRAGELFF.

The rearrangement uses TRBV2 and TRBJ1-1; 9 positions match TRBD1. The V gene end was trimmed by 4 bases and the J gene end by 5 bases; junction bases not matched to a gene: 8. Germline V gene lookup returns CDR1 SNHLY and CDR2 FYNNEI. The CDR3 runs 15 residues. The CDR3 DNA reads as TGTGCCAGCAGTGTTCGGGGACAGGGAGGAACTGAAGCTTTCTTT. This codes for CASSVRGQGGTEAFF.

This rearrangement joins TRBV19 to TRBJ2-3; D is perhaps TRBD2 (5 bases). The V gene's germline CDR1 is LNHDA and CDR2 SQIVND (reference sequence). Between the trimmed V and J ends, which lost 4 bases and 5 bases, there was a span of 16 bases. The CDR3 is 15 residues long. The CDR3 sequence: CASSTDGLPGDTQYF. For the CDR3, the DNA is TGTGCCAGTAGTACGGACGGACTCCCAGGAGATACGCAGTATTTT. The full variable domain, its missing parts supplied by reference TRBV19 and TRBJ2-3, is DGGITQSPKYLFRKEGQNVTLSCEQNLNHDAMYWYRQDPGQGLRLIYYSQIVNDFQKGDIAEGYSVSREKKESFPLTVTSAQKNPTAFYLCASSTDGLPGDTQYFGPGTRLTVL.

The chain employs TRBV29-1 and TRBJ1-3; D gene unclear. This CDR3 contains 14 residues. Trimming stripped 5 bases from V and 0 bases from J, with 11 bases between. In germline, CDR1 is SQVTM, CDR2 ANQGSEA. The CDR3 sequence is CSVSEDFSGNTIYF. DNA for the CDR3: TGCAGCGTTTCTGAGGACTTCTCTGGAAACACCATATATTTT.

The chain employs TRBV7-3 and TRBJ2-1, with TRBD2 identical over 7 bases. The J segment lost 6 bases and the V segment lost 2 bases, leaving 4 bases of the junction unmatched. Looked up from germline, CDR1 is SGHTA and CDR2 is FQGTGA. The CDR3 has 14 residues. The DNA for the CDR3 is TGTGCCAGCAGCTTATGGGGGAGGGGCAATGAGCAGTTCTTC. Its protein is CASSLWGRGNEQFF.

This chain links TRBV6-5 with TRBJ1-5, with D perhaps TRBD1 (5 bases). Trimming took off 2 bases at V and 8 bases at J, with 16 bases between the two ends. Germline assignment: CDR1 MNHEY and CDR2 SVGAGI. This CDR3 has 15 residues. The DNA for the CDR3 is TGTGCCAGCAGTTACGGGGCCCCCATTGATGAGCCCCAGCATTTT. Protein sequence: CASSYGAPIDEPQHF.

The chain links TRBV6-5 to TRBJ2-1; 7 bases match TRBD2. The ends lost 8 bases at V and 1 base at J; junction bases unmatched: 5. The CDR3 consists of 14 residues. In germline, CDR1 is MNHEY, CDR2 SVGAGI. DNA of the CDR3: TGTGCCAGCGGGAGGGCCGGATCCTACAATGAGCAGTTCTTC. Protein product: CASGRAGSYNEQFF.

This chain connects TRBV7-9 to TRBJ2-7; TRBD1 aligns across 8 bases. The CDR3 runs to 16 residues. The V and J ends lost 5 bases and 1 base, in that order; junction bases with no gene match: 10. Germline-derived CDR1 and CDR2 are SEHNR and FQNEAQ (reference sequence). The CDR3 bases are TGTGCCAGCAGCCCTAAAATAGGGACAGGATCCTACGAGCAGTACTTC. Its translation: CASSPKIGTGSYEQYF.

The chain recombines TRBV19 with TRBJ1-6, with D hard to call. This CDR3 spans 15 amino acids. Germline CDR1 reads LNHDA; CDR2 reads SQIVND (reference sequence). V was clipped by 9 bases and J by 9 bases, with 21 bases between them. Written as DNA, the CDR3 is TGTGCCAGCCTCGCCCGGGCCGAGGGTATTTCACCCCTCCACTTT. Its translation: CASLARAEGISPLHF.

This chain joins TRBV7-9 and TRBJ1-6; no definite D call. V was shortened by 4 bases and J by 9 bases, with 13 bases between the two germline ends. The length of the CDR3 is 14 residues. Germline CDR1 is SEHNR and CDR2 is FQNEAQ (reference sequence). CDR3 sequence (DNA): TGTGCCAGCAGCTCATCGGTCGAACGTTCACCCCTCCACTTT. This gives the protein CASSSSVERSPLHF.

This chain uses TRBV7-2 with TRBJ1-1; D call uncertain. Germline-derived CDR1 and CDR2 are SGHTA and FQGNSA. The length of the CDR3 is 14 residues. V lost 5 bases to trimming and J lost 3 bases, with 13 bases between them. CDR3 region: CASSPRRGYTEAFF. The CDR3 coding sequence is TGTGCCAGCAGCCCTAGGAGAGGGTACACTGAAGCTTTCTTT. Full variable domain (missing parts from reference TRBV7-2 and TRBJ1-1): GAGVSQSPSNKVTEKGKDVELRCDPISGHTALYWYRQSLGQGLEFLIYFQGNSAPDKSGLPSDRFSAERTGGSVSTLTIQRTQQEDSAVYLCASSPRRGYTEAFFGQGTRLTVV.

The V and J genes are TRBV4-2 and TRBJ1-2; 8 positions match TRBD1. The germline CDR1 and CDR2 sequences are LGHNA and YNFKEQ. CDR3 length equals 18 residues. Trimming took 2 bases from V and 1 from J; bases not matched to a gene: 12. In DNA form, the CDR3 reads TGTGCCAGCAGCCAACCGGGACAGGCCAGAAAGCTTAACTATGGCTACACCTTC. It translates to CASSQPGQARKLNYGYTF.

The V and J genes are TRBV6-5 and TRBJ1-2, with 7 bases aligning to TRBD1. Per the germline V gene, CDR1 is MNHEY and CDR2 is SVGAGI. This CDR3 spans 15 amino acids. Losses at the gene ends were 6 bases for V and 5 bases for J; bases not matched to a gene: 12. In nucleotides, the CDR3 is TGTGCCAGCAGGTTGGGACAGACTGTCGGATATGGCTACACCTTC. Translating gives CASRLGQTVGYGYTF.

The V call is TRBV6-5, the J call TRBJ2-1; the match to TRBD1 covers 9 bases. Trimming at V came to 8 bases and at J to 6 bases, leaving 11 bases not matched to a gene. This CDR3 region has 15 residues. Germline CDR1 and CDR2: MNHEY and SVGAGI. The CDR3, as DNA: TGTGCCAGCGGTCAACAGGGGGCTGGTGGCAATGAGCAGTTCTTC. Encoded protein: CASGQQGAGGNEQFF.

The chain recombines TRBV7-3 with TRBJ2-2; TRBD2 agrees at 13 bases. Per germline, CDR1 SGHTA and CDR2 FQGTGA. The V segment lost 5 bases and the J segment 4 bases; nucleotides outside the gene matches: 4. CDR3 size: 16 residues. The CDR3, as DNA: TGTGCCAGCAGCACCCGGACTAGCGGGAGCACCGGGGAGCTGTTTTTT. This encodes CASSTRTSGSTGELFF. Variable domain in full (rest from reference TRBV7-3 and TRBJ2-2): GAGVSQTPSNKVTEKGKYVELRCDPISGHTALYWYRQSLGQGPEFLIYFQGTGAADDSGLPNDRFFAVRPEGSVSTLKIQRTERGDSAVYLCASSTRTSGSTGELFFGEGSRLTVL.